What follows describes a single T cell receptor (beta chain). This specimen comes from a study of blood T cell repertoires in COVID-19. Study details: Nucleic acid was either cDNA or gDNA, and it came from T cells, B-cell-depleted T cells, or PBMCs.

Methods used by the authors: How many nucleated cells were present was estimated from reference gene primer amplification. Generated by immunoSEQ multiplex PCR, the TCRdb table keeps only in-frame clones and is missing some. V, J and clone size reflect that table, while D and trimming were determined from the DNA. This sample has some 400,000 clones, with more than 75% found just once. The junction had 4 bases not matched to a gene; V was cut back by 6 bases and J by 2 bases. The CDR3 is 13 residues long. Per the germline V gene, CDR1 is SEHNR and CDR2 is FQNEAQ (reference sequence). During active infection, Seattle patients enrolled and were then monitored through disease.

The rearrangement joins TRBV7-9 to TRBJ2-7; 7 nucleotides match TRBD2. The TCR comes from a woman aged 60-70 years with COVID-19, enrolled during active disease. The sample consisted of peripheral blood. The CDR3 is CASRATSTYEQYF. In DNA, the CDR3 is TGTGCCAGCAGGGCGACTAGCACCTACGAGCAGTACTTC.